The 17 T cell receptor beta chains presented below share a single source sample, sequenced in a study of cytomegalovirus exposure and HLA in healthy donors. Data came from immunoSEQ multiplex PCR; TCRdb stores just in-frame clones and leaves some out. The data hold some 170,000 clones, with roughly 86% observed a single time. The sequenced material came from PBMCs. Receptors originate from a man between 18 and 29 years old in good health and CMV-seropositive.

The V call is TRBV4-1, the J call TRBJ2-7, with D unresolved. CDR1 and CDR2 (germline): MGHRA, YSYEKL. The CDR3 covers 13 residues. With 2 bases removed from V and 1 base from J, the gap between germline ends came to 6 bases. CDR3 nucleotide sequence: TGCGCCAGCAGCCAAACAAGTTCCTACGAGCAGTACTTC. Translated: CASSQTSSYEQYF.

J is TRBJ2-7 and V is TRBV7-2; a possible D gene is TRBD1 (6 bases). The ends were cut back, 4 bases at V and 12 bases at J, with 13 bases in the middle. Germline CDR1 reads SGHTA; CDR2 reads FQGNSA. This CDR3 comprises 11 residues. The CDR3 nucleotides are TGTGCCAGCAGCTCGATGGACAGACCGTACTTC. It specifies CASSSMDRPYF. Filled out from reference TRBV7-2 and TRBJ2-7, the complete variable domain reads GAGVSQSPSNKVTEKGKDVELRCDPISGHTALYWYRQSLGQGLEFLIYFQGNSAPDKSGLPSDRFSAERTGGSVSTLTIQRTQQEDSAVYLCASSSMDRPYFGPGTRLTVT.

A word on this clone: Other DNA sequences in this sample translate to the same CDR3. V is TRBV5-6 and J is TRBJ1-3; D is uncertain. CDR3 length equals 14 residues. Germline V gives CDR1 SGHDT, CDR2 YYEEEE. Trimming removed 0 bases from V and 1 base from J, with 5 bases in between. The CDR3 nucleotides read TGTGCCAGCAGCTTGGCCGGTTCTGGAAACACCATATATTTT. Translating gives CASSLAGSGNTIYF.

The V call is TRBV2, the J call TRBJ1-5; TRBD1 agrees at 7 bases. V shed 5 bases and J 6 bases; nucleotides not matched to a gene: 4. The CDR3 totals 13 residues. Germline-derived CDR1 and CDR2 are SNHLY and FYNNEI. The CDR3 spells CASSSEGAQPQHF. CDR3 sequence (DNA): TGTGCCAGCAGTTCGGAGGGGGCTCAGCCCCAGCATTTT.

V usage is TRBV7-9 and J usage is TRBJ1-1, with D possibly being TRBD1 (5 bases). CDR3 length: 13 amino acids. Trimming removed 9 bases at V and 5 bases at J, with 16 bases between. Looked up from germline, CDR1 is SEHNR and CDR2 is FQNEAQ (reference sequence). In DNA form, the CDR3 reads TGTGCCAGTATGAAGGGGTCAGATACTGAAGCTTTCTTT. Amino acid sequence: CASMKGSDTEAFF.

The rearrangement joins TRBV28 to TRBJ2-5; D is undetermined. Germline values: CDR1 MDHEN, CDR2 SYDVKM. V lost 3 bases and J lost 3, with 14 bases in between. CDR3 length: 15 residues. The CDR3: CASSFSLTLEETQYF. CDR3 bases: TGTGCCAGCAGTTTTAGTCTTACCCTGGAAGAGACCCAGTACTTC. Variable domain in full (rest from reference TRBV28 and TRBJ2-5): DVKVTQSSRYLVKRTGEKVFLECVQDMDHENMFWYRQDPGLGLRLIYFSYDVKMKEKGDIPEGYSVSREKKERFSLILESASTNQTSMYLCASSFSLTLEETQYFGPGTRLLVL.

This clone was seen a handful of times. The rearrangement links TRBV30 to TRBJ1-1; D is unresolved. The CDR3 totals 13 residues. Germline V gene sequence: CDR1 GTSNPN, CDR2 SVGIG (reference sequence). Deletions cut 3 bases from V and 1 base from J, with 9 bases between. CDR3 loop: CAWSRSENTEAFF. The DNA for the CDR3 is TGTGCCTGGAGCAGGTCGGAGAACACTGAAGCTTTCTTT.

The chain has TRBV9 and TRBJ2-1; TRBD2 matches at 8 bases. After removal of 4 bases from V and 0 bases from J, the junction contained 15 bases not matched to a gene. CDR1 and CDR2 from the germline V gene are SGDLS and YYNGEE. The length of the CDR3 is 19 residues. The CDR3 region is CASSSPGGERGSSYNEQFF. In DNA form, the CDR3 reads TGTGCCAGCAGCTCCCCTGGGGGGGAGCGGGGGAGCTCCTACAATGAGCAGTTCTTC.

This clone appeared once. The chain combines TRBV4-1 with TRBJ1-1; the D is unclear. V lost 7 bases and J lost 4, with 7 bases in between. This CDR3 has 11 amino acids. The germline V gene encodes CDR1 MGHRA and CDR2 YSYEKL. CDR3 region: CASTSGTEAFF. The CDR3 nucleotides are TGCGCCAGCACCTCGGGCACTGAAGCTTTCTTT.

The CDR3 DNA follows: TGTGCCAGCAGTTGTACAGGCAACTACGAGCAGTACTTC. Protein product: CASSCTGNYEQYF. The chain carries TRBV6-9 and TRBJ2-7; a possible D gene is TRBD1 (5 bases). The CDR3 length is 13 residues. With 4 bases removed from V and 3 bases from J, the gap between germline ends came to 10 bases. The germline CDR1 and CDR2 sequences are MNHGY and SVAAGI.

CDR3: CASSPSGYGYTF. The CDR3 nucleotides are TGCGCCAGCAGCCCGTCGGGGTATGGCTACACCTTC. The chain carries TRBV5-1 and TRBJ1-2, with D hard to call. The germline V gene has CDR1 SGHRS and CDR2 YFSETQ. The CDR3 extends over 12 amino acids. With 4 bases removed from V and 5 bases from J, the gap between germline ends came to 9 bases.

V gene TRBV10-3 combines with J gene TRBJ2-7; 7 bases are shared with TRBD1. The CDR3 runs to 12 residues. V was pared by 10 bases and J by 0 bases, with 3 bases of the junction left unmatched. CDR1 is ENHRY and CDR2 is SYGVKD in the germline V gene. The CDR3 reads CARGQTSYEQYF. CDR3 DNA sequence: TGTGCCAGGGGACAGACCTCCTACGAGCAGTACTTC.

V usage is TRBV5-1 and J usage is TRBJ2-5; D is possibly TRBD2 (5 bases). Trimming stripped 4 bases from V and 5 bases from J, with 9 bases between. The CDR3 is made up of 12 amino acids. Germline V gene lookup returns CDR1 SGHRS and CDR2 YFSETQ. The CDR3 DNA reads TGCGCCAGCAGCCCCCCGGGGGAGACCCAGTACTTC. Translation gives CASSPPGETQYF.

The rearrangement links TRBV28 to TRBJ2-7; D is possibly TRBD2 (6 bases). With 7 bases removed from V and 4 bases from J, the gap between germline ends came to 20 bases. The CDR3 has 15 residues. The germline gives CDR1 MDHEN, CDR2 SYDVKM. CDR3 protein: CASTLYGASAYEQYF. The CDR3 nucleotides are TGTGCCAGCACCCTATACGGGGCTAGCGCTTACGAGCAGTACTTC.

This clone was seen only a few times. V gene TRBV7-3 combines with J gene TRBJ2-2; 12 positions match TRBD2. The germline V gene encodes CDR1 SGHTA and CDR2 FQGTGA. V shed 5 bases and J 6 bases; nucleotides not matched to a gene: 7. CDR3 length: 16 residues. CDR3 amino acids: CASSNRGLAGAGELFF. For the CDR3, the DNA is TGTGCCAGCAGCAACAGGGGACTAGCGGGCGCCGGGGAGCTGTTTTTT. Variable domain in full (rest from reference TRBV7-3 and TRBJ2-2): GAGVSQTPSNKVTEKGKYVELRCDPISGHTALYWYRQSLGQGPEFLIYFQGTGAADDSGLPNDRFFAVRPEGSVSTLKIQRTERGDSAVYLCASSNRGLAGAGELFFGEGSRLTVL.

The chain carries TRBV4-1 and TRBJ2-1, with 8 nucleotides matching TRBD2. This CDR3 is built from 17 residues. Losses at the gene ends were 1 base for V and 5 bases for J; bases not matched to a gene: 10. The germline gives CDR1 MGHRA, CDR2 YSYEKL. DNA for the CDR3: TGCGCCAGCAGCCAAGGGAGCGGGAGAGAAAGGGACAATGAGCAGTTCTTC. This encodes CASSQGSGRERDNEQFF.

This chain joins TRBV7-9 and TRBJ2-1; 8 bases are shared with TRBD2. V was clipped by 5 bases and J by 9 bases; unmatched bases: 6. This CDR3 has 13 residues. Germline CDR1 reads SEHNR; CDR2 reads FQNEAQ (reference sequence). The CDR3: CASSLGLAVEQFF. The CDR3 nucleotides are TGTGCCAGCAGCCTAGGACTAGCTGTTGAGCAGTTCTTC.